These T cell receptor beta chains were read from a single sample in a study of blood T cell repertoires in COVID-19. Assay used: immunoSEQ multiplex PCR; TCRdb lists only in-frame clones, some missing. The sample consists of around 280,000 clones, 70% to 90% of them appearing once. The sample consisted of peripheral blood. These receptors all stem from a man aged 65 to 79 with acute or convalescent COVID-19. CDR3s include the opening cysteine and the closing phenylalanine or tryptophan. Each record gives: D gene, clone size, J gene, CDR3 length, V gene, CDR3 DNA, CDR3 protein. The D gene is left open where the match is weak. Clone size is shown for a subset of rows, as once, few, many or a class of expanded clone.

d_gene: -; abundance: -; j_gene: TRBJ2-1; len: 14; v_gene: TRBV27; CDR3nt: TGTGCCAGCAGTTTAGGGAGCTCCTACAATGAGCAGTTCTTC; CDR3aa: CASSLGSSYNEQFF
d_gene: TRBD1; abundance: -; j_gene: TRBJ2-1; len: 16; v_gene: TRBV19; CDR3nt: TGTGCCAGTAGCAAGACAGGGATCAGCTCCTACAATGAGCAGTTCTTC; CDR3aa: CASSKTGISSYNEQFF
d_gene: -; abundance: once; j_gene: TRBJ2-7; len: 15; v_gene: TRBV27; CDR3nt: TGTGCCAGCAGTTTAAAGGGACTGAGCTCCTACGAGCAGTACTTC; CDR3aa: CASSLKGLSSYEQYF
d_gene: TRBD2; abundance: -; j_gene: TRBJ2-3; len: 18; v_gene: TRBV10-3; CDR3nt: TGTGCCATCAGTGTAGGGACTAGCGGGGGATCTAGCACAGATACGCAGTATTTT; CDR3aa: CAISVGTSGGSSTDTQYF
d_gene: -; abundance: -; j_gene: TRBJ2-7; len: 15; v_gene: TRBV6-5; CDR3nt: TGTGCCAGCAGCGGGACCGGGAGAAACTCCTACGAGCAGTACTTC; CDR3aa: CASSGTGRNSYEQYF
d_gene: -; abundance: -; j_gene: TRBJ1-2; len: 12; v_gene: TRBV5-5; CDR3nt: TGTGCCAGCAGCGGCCGCTCCTATGGCTACACCTTC; CDR3aa: CASSGRSYGYTF
d_gene: TRBD2; abundance: -; j_gene: TRBJ2-3; len: 18; v_gene: TRBV9; CDR3nt: TGTGCCAGCAGCCGTCCCGAGGGGGTAGCGGGGAGCACAGATACGCAGTATTTT; CDR3aa: CASSRPEGVAGSTDTQYF
d_gene: -; abundance: -; j_gene: TRBJ1-1; len: 12; v_gene: TRBV6-5; CDR3nt: TGTGCCAGCAGTAGGCCCGGGGGGTTTGCTTTCTTT; CDR3aa: CASSRPGGFAFF
d_gene: -; abundance: -; j_gene: TRBJ1-2; len: 16; v_gene: TRBV5-6; CDR3nt: TGTGCCAGCAGCGTGAACCGAGCGGAAAGGGACTATGGCTACACCTTC; CDR3aa: CASSVNRAERDYGYTF
d_gene: TRBD2; abundance: -; j_gene: TRBJ2-5; len: 17; v_gene: TRBV27; CDR3nt: TGTGCCAGCAGGAAACTAGCGGGGGGGCCGTCCATCGAGACCCAGTACTTC; CDR3aa: CASRKLAGGPSIETQYF
d_gene: -; abundance: -; j_gene: TRBJ1-6; len: 16; v_gene: TRBV20-1; CDR3nt: TGCAGTGCCAGTCGGACCGGAGGCTCCTATAATTCACCCCTCCACTTT; CDR3aa: CSASRTGGSYNSPLHF
d_gene: -; abundance: -; j_gene: TRBJ2-1; len: 11; v_gene: TRBV20-1; CDR3nt: TGCAGTGCTAGGGCGGGTGCCATTCAGTTCTTC; CDR3aa: CSARAGAIQFF
d_gene: -; abundance: few; j_gene: TRBJ1-4; len: 13; v_gene: TRBV29-1; CDR3nt: TGCAGCGTTGGGGGAGTGGCTAATGAAAAACTGTTTTTT; CDR3aa: CSVGGVANEKLFF
d_gene: TRBD1; abundance: once; j_gene: TRBJ2-7; len: 17; v_gene: TRBV27; CDR3nt: TGTGCCAGCACCCCCAAGGGCCGGACAGGGGTTCTCTACGAGCAGTACTTC; CDR3aa: CASTPKGRTGVLYEQYF
d_gene: -; abundance: few; j_gene: TRBJ1-1; len: 15; v_gene: TRBV6-1; CDR3nt: TGTGCCAGCAGTGAGCCTAGGGGGGGGAACACTGAAGCTTTCTTT; CDR3aa: CASSEPRGGNTEAFF
d_gene: TRBD2; abundance: -; j_gene: TRBJ2-7; len: 16; v_gene: TRBV6-6; CDR3nt: TGTGCCAGCAGTTGGGCTAGCGGGGGGAAATCCTACGAGCAGTACTTC; CDR3aa: CASSWASGGKSYEQYF
d_gene: TRBD1; abundance: -; j_gene: TRBJ1-3; len: 17; v_gene: TRBV6-6; CDR3nt: TGTGCCAGCAGTCCCCCTGGACAGGGGCCCTCTGGAAACACCATATATTTT; CDR3aa: CASSPPGQGPSGNTIYF
d_gene: TRBD1; abundance: -; j_gene: TRBJ1-4; len: 13; v_gene: TRBV2; CDR3nt: TGTGCCAGCAGACAGGGGTCTAATGAAAAACTGTTTTTT; CDR3aa: CASRQGSNEKLFF
d_gene: -; abundance: -; j_gene: TRBJ1-6; len: 15; v_gene: TRBV7-2; CDR3nt: TGTGCCAGCAGCTTAACTTCAGGGGTTGATTCACCCCTCCACTTT; CDR3aa: CASSLTSGVDSPLHF
d_gene: -; abundance: -; j_gene: TRBJ1-1; len: 14; v_gene: TRBV6-2/TRBV6-3; CDR3nt: TGTGCCAGCAGCACGGGAATCATGAACACTGAAGCTTTCTTT; CDR3aa: CASSTGIMNTEAFF
d_gene: TRBD1; abundance: -; j_gene: TRBJ2-1; len: 14; v_gene: TRBV5-1; CDR3nt: TGCGCCAGCAGCGAGTCAGGGGGAGCAATGATGCAGTTCTTC; CDR3aa: CASSESGGAMMQFF
d_gene: -; abundance: -; j_gene: TRBJ1-4; len: 13; v_gene: TRBV7-2; CDR3nt: TGTGCCAGCAGCGCCCGGGTCGGGGAAAAACTGTTTTTT; CDR3aa: CASSARVGEKLFF
d_gene: TRBD2; abundance: -; j_gene: TRBJ2-5; len: 19; v_gene: TRBV11-2; CDR3nt: TGTGCCAGCAGCTTAGTCGGACTAGCGGGAGGGCCGAGAGGAGAGACCCAGTACTTC; CDR3aa: CASSLVGLAGGPRGETQYF
d_gene: TRBD2; abundance: -; j_gene: TRBJ2-5; len: 16; v_gene: TRBV30; CDR3nt: TGTGCCTGGAGTCCCGGACTAGCGGGGACCCAAGAGACCCAGTACTTC; CDR3aa: CAWSPGLAGTQETQYF
d_gene: -; abundance: once; j_gene: TRBJ1-1; len: 15; v_gene: TRBV7-9; CDR3nt: TGTGCCAGCAGCTTAGGTGGGGGCCACGGCACTGAAGCTTTCTTT; CDR3aa: CASSLGGGHGTEAFF
d_gene: -; abundance: -; j_gene: TRBJ2-1; len: 15; v_gene: TRBV15; CDR3nt: TGTGCCACCAGCAGAGTTAGCCCGGTTGACAATGAGCAGTTCTTC; CDR3aa: CATSRVSPVDNEQFF
d_gene: -; abundance: once; j_gene: TRBJ1-1; len: 14; v_gene: TRBV3-1/TRBV3-2; CDR3nt: TGTGCCAGCAGCCAGCGGGCGGATAACACTGAAGCTTTCTTT; CDR3aa: CASSQRADNTEAFF
d_gene: TRBD1; abundance: -; j_gene: TRBJ1-2; len: 13; v_gene: TRBV7-9; CDR3nt: TGTGCCAGCAGCTTAGGGACAGGGGGCGGCTACACCTTC; CDR3aa: CASSLGTGGGYTF
d_gene: TRBD1; abundance: -; j_gene: TRBJ1-3; len: 15; v_gene: TRBV6-6; CDR3nt: TGTGCCAGCAGTTACGCCGGGACAGGTGGAAACACCATATATTTT; CDR3aa: CASSYAGTGGNTIYF
d_gene: TRBD1; abundance: -; j_gene: TRBJ1-1; len: 13; v_gene: TRBV12-3/TRBV12-4; CDR3nt: TGTGCCATACGGGACAGGGGCGACACTGAAGCTTTCTTT; CDR3aa: CAIRDRGDTEAFF
d_gene: -; abundance: -; j_gene: TRBJ2-5; len: 13; v_gene: TRBV27; CDR3nt: TGTGCCAGCCGCACCCGGGGCCAAGAGACCCAGTACTTC; CDR3aa: CASRTRGQETQYF
d_gene: TRBD1; abundance: -; j_gene: TRBJ1-4; len: 12; v_gene: TRBV7-2; CDR3nt: TGTGCCAGCAGCTCACAGGGGAAAAAACTGTTTTTT; CDR3aa: CASSSQGKKLFF
d_gene: -; abundance: -; j_gene: TRBJ2-2; len: 16; v_gene: TRBV28; CDR3nt: TGTGCCAGCACCCCCGGCGGGGGCAGCTTCACCGGGGAGCTGTTTTTT; CDR3aa: CASTPGGGSFTGELFF
d_gene: TRBD1; abundance: -; j_gene: TRBJ1-1; len: 13; v_gene: TRBV28; CDR3nt: TGTGCCAGCATTTTACAGGGGGTCACTGAAGCTTTCTTT; CDR3aa: CASILQGVTEAFF
d_gene: TRBD1; abundance: -; j_gene: TRBJ2-3; len: 16; v_gene: TRBV6-1; CDR3nt: TGTGCCAGCAGTGAACACGGGACAGGGGACACAGATACGCAGTATTTT; CDR3aa: CASSEHGTGDTDTQYF
d_gene: TRBD1; abundance: -; j_gene: TRBJ2-1; len: 15; v_gene: TRBV18; CDR3nt: TGTGCCAGCTCACCCTCACAGGGGGGATTTGGAGAGCAGTTCTTC; CDR3aa: CASSPSQGGFGEQFF
d_gene: TRBD2; abundance: -; j_gene: TRBJ2-3; len: 14; v_gene: TRBV4-3; CDR3nt: TGCGCCAGCAGCCCGGGACTAGCCGCAGATACGCAGTATTTT; CDR3aa: CASSPGLAADTQYF
d_gene: -; abundance: -; j_gene: TRBJ2-3; len: 15; v_gene: TRBV4-3; CDR3nt: TGCGCCAGCAGCCAAGATCTAGCGGACAGAGATACGCAGTATTTT; CDR3aa: CASSQDLADRDTQYF
d_gene: TRBD2; abundance: once; j_gene: TRBJ2-3; len: 16; v_gene: TRBV25-1; CDR3nt: TGTGCCAGCAGTGAACGAGCGGGAGGGCCGATAGATACGCAGTATTTT; CDR3aa: CASSERAGGPIDTQYF
d_gene: -; abundance: -; j_gene: TRBJ2-1; len: 14; v_gene: TRBV10-3; CDR3nt: TGTGCCATCAGTACCACGAGTCCCTCCAATGAGCAGTTCTTC; CDR3aa: CAISTTSPSNEQFF